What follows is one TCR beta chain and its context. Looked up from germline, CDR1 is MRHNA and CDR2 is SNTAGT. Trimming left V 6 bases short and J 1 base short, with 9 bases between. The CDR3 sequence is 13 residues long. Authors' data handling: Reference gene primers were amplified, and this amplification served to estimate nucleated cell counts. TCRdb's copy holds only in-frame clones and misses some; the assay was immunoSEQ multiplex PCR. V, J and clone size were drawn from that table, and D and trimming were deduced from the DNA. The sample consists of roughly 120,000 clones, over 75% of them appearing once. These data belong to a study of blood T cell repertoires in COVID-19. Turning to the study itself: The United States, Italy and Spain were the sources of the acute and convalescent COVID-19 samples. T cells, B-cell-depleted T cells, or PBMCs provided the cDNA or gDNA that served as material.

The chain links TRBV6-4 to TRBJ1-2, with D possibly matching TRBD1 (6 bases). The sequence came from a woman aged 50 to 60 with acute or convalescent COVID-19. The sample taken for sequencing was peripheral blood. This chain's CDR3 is CASRPQGNYGYTF. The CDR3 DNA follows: TGTGCCAGCAGGCCACAGGGTAACTATGGCTACACCTTC.